Given below is one T cell receptor (beta chain) in context. This sample's TCRbeta library carried unique molecular identifier barcodes. TCRdb independently ran MiXCR on the PCR reads; one entry per CDR3 protein. Here the sample spans over 400,000 distinct CDR3 sequences, under 15% being singletons. The germline V gene has CDR1 SGHAT and CDR2 FQDESV (reference sequence). Trimming left V 2 bases short and J 4 bases short, with 14 bases between. The CDR3 covers 15 residues. This sample is part of a study of T-cell reconstitution after alpha-beta-depleted transplantation in children. The TCR was taken from a human donor who donated a stem cell graft to a child with combined immunodeficiency. The sequencing used PBMCs from the stem cell graft donor, collected from the stem cell graft. This chain uses TRBV11-1 with TRBJ2-5, with D perhaps being TRBD1 or TRBD2 (5 bases each). CDR3 in amino acids: CASSLLLGTAETQYF. Here the CDR3 DNA reads TGTGCCAGCAGCTTACTCTTGGGGACCGCAGAGACCCAGTACTTC.